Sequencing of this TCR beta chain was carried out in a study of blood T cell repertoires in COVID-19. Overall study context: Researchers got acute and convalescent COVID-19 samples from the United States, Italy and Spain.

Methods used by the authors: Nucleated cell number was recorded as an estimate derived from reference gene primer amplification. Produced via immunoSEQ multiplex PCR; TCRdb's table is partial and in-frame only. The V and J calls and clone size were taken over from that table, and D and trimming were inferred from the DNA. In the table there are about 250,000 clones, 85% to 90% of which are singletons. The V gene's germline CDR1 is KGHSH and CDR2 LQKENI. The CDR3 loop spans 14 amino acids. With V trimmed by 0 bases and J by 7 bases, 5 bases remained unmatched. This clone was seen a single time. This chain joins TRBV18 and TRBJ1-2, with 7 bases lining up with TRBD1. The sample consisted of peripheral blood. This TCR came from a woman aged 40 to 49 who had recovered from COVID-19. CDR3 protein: CASSPPGQESGYTF. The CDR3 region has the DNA TGTGCCAGCTCACCACCCGGACAGGAGTCTGGCTACACCTTC.